This TCR beta chain was found in a study of T cells after yellow fever vaccination. Findings and limits, study-wide: It was a weaker secondary response, yet one that peaked faster, at day 5 versus 15. Among all clonotypes, a small share was observed in both CD4 and CD8 compartments. FACS-sorted repertoires could contain abundant clonotypes contaminating from the bulk population.

Of note for this clonotype: The antigen is unknown.

In making TCR cDNA, 5'RACE template switching added a universal primer site and UMIs to it. In TCRdb, the 5' RACE reads were re-called with MiXCR into one record per CDR3 protein. This sample has under 200,000 distinct CDR3 sequences, with about 11% found just once. The J segment lost 3 bases and the V segment lost 10 bases, leaving 7 bases of the junction unmatched. Germline-derived CDR1 and CDR2 are LNHDA and SQIVND (reference sequence). The CDR3 has 14 amino acids. Sample: CD8+ T cells sorted from PBMCs, taken 15 days after the yellow fever booster vaccination. This chain connects TRBV19 to TRBJ2-2, with 8 bases matching TRBD2. The TCR sequence derives from a man between 18 and 29 years old who received the YFV17D yellow fever vaccine. The CDR3 spells CATQPGGDTGELFF. The CDR3 bases are TGTGCCACCCAACCGGGAGGGGACACCGGGGAGCTGTTTTTT.